What follows are 18 T cell receptor beta chains derived from one specimen sequenced in a study of Graves' ophthalmopathy and Graves' hyperthyroidism. RNA transcripts were the template, and TCR beta CDR3 regions were amplified from them. HTBI-primed RT-PCR formed the first round, and a multiplex PCR formed the second. TCRdb reanalysed the multiplex PCR reads using MiXCR and keeps one entry per CDR3 protein. Here the sample spans almost 750,000 distinct CDR3 sequences, approximately 40% being singletons. Sequenced: peripheral blood. These receptors were collected from an adult man with Graves' ophthalmopathy.

The rearrangement uses TRBV7-3 and TRBJ2-7; either TRBD1 or TRBD2 may fit D (6 bases each). V lost 1 base to trimming and J lost 2 bases, with 18 bases between them. Germline V gene sequence: CDR1 SGHTA, CDR2 FQGTGA. The CDR3 loop spans 17 amino acids. The CDR3 sequence: CASSLMALPGAAYEQYF. DNA of the CDR3: TGTGCCAGCAGCTTAATGGCTCTGCCGGGGGCCGCCTACGAGCAGTACTTC. The variable domain in full, with the rest retrieved from reference TRBV7-3 and TRBJ2-7, is GAGVSQTPSNKVTEKGKYVELRCDPISGHTALYWYRQSLGQGPEFLIYFQGTGAADDSGLPNDRFFAVRPEGSVSTLKIQRTERGDSAVYLCASSLMALPGAAYEQYFGPGTRLTVT.

This clonotype was found many times. The chain employs TRBV9 and TRBJ1-3, with no clear D. This CDR3 has 14 amino acids. Germline V lookup: CDR1 SGDLS, CDR2 YYNGEE. Trimming stripped 7 bases from V and 4 bases from J, with 15 bases between. CDR3 DNA: TGTGCCAGCTCATCGACGCAGGCAGGAAACACCATATATTTT. This encodes CASSSTQAGNTIYF.

The V gene is TRBV24-1, the J gene TRBJ1-6; D uncertain. V was cut by 3 bases and J by 13 bases, with 15 bases left in between. Germline values: CDR1 KGHDR, CDR2 SFDVKD. The CDR3 is 14 amino acids. CDR3 in DNA: TGTGCCACCAGTGATGTGGGCCCTAATCAGCCCCTCCACTTT. Its protein is CATSDVGPNQPLHF.

A single count supports this clonotype. This could be a read error, since a much larger clone is one nucleotide away. The chain links TRBV7-2 to TRBJ1-5, with D uncertain. The CDR3 consists of 14 residues. Germline V lookup: CDR1 SGHTA, CDR2 FQGNSA. The CDR3 bases are TGTGCCGGCAGCCGCGGGTTGGGCAATCAGCCCCAGCATTTT. Protein product: CAGSRGLGNQPQHF.

V usage is TRBV7-2 and J usage is TRBJ2-5; 11 bases line up with TRBD1. CDR3 length: 15 residues. V was clipped by 3 bases and J by 5 bases; unmatched bases: 5. The germline V gene has CDR1 SGHTA and CDR2 FQGNSA. The CDR3 here is CASSFGQGARETQYF. CDR3 bases: TGTGCCAGCAGCTTTGGACAGGGGGCGCGGGAGACCCAGTACTTC.

The chain is built from TRBV20-1 and TRBJ1-1; D gene unclear. V lost 3 bases and J 0 bases, leaving 17 bases between the germline ends. Germline values: CDR1 DFQATT, CDR2 SNEGSKA (reference sequence). The CDR3 has 16 residues. CDR3 loop: CSARAHPKRMNTEAFF. CDR3 nucleotides: TGCAGTGCTAGGGCACACCCGAAGAGGATGAACACTGAAGCTTTCTTT.

This clonotype was counted a single time. The chain couples TRBV10-1 to TRBJ2-2; TRBD2 aligns across 11 bases. The CDR3 length is 16 residues. Trimming took 3 bases from V and 4 from J; bases not matched to a gene: 4. Germline V gene lookup returns CDR1 WNHNN and CDR2 SYGVQD (reference sequence). The CDR3 DNA sequence: TGCGCCAGCAGTGACCTCGGACTAGCGGGCACCGGGGAGCTGTTTTTT. As protein: CASSDLGLAGTGELFF.

The genes are TRBV7-9 and TRBJ2-7; possibly TRBD1 or TRBD2 for D (5 bases each). V shed 5 bases and J shed 4 bases, with 18 bases lying between them. The CDR3 consists of 15 residues. The germline V gene has CDR1 SEHNR and CDR2 FQNEAQ (reference sequence). The CDR3 region is CASSPFGTWRYEQYF. CDR3 bases: TGTGCCAGCAGCCCCTTCGGGACCTGGAGGTACGAGCAGTACTTC.

V and J are TRBV12-3 or TRBV12-4 and TRBJ2-7; D gene ambiguous. This CDR3 has 12 residues. With 4 bases removed from V and 7 bases from J, the gap between germline ends came to 11 bases. The DNA of the CDR3 is TGTGCCAGCAGTTATCCGGTGGGAGAGCAGTACTTC. Its translation: CASSYPVGEQYF.

Regarding this clonotype: A clone one base away is much larger, so this may be a read error. The CDR3 nucleotides are TGTGCCAGCAGCCAAAAGACCCGGGACTCACCCTACGGGCAGTACTTC. Protein product: CASSQKTRDSPYGQYF. The V gene is TRBV7-2, the J gene TRBJ2-7; D perhaps matches TRBD2 (6 bases). The CDR3 loop spans 16 amino acids. Germline values: CDR1 SGHTA, CDR2 FQGNSA.

Regarding this clonotype: Because the CDR3 is missing its conserved closing phenylalanine or tryptophan, this is likely a read error. The V gene is TRBV12-3 or TRBV12-4, the J gene TRBJ2-7; 7 bases agree with TRBD2. This CDR3 is 15 amino acids long. The ends lost 3 bases at V and 2 bases at J; junction bases unmatched: 7. CDR3 nucleotide sequence: TGTGCCAGCAGTTTTAAGGCTAGCGGAGCCTACGAGCAGTACTGC. It is translated as CASSFKASGAYEQYC.

This clonotype has just one count. The chain carries TRBV9 and TRBJ1-2; 7 bases are shared with TRBD1. Per the germline V gene, CDR1 is SGDLS and CDR2 is YYNGEE. Trimming cost V 0 bases and J 4 bases; bases outside gene matches: 6. The length of the CDR3 is 15 residues. This CDR3 reads CASSVGRGTAYGYTF. The CDR3 region has the DNA TGTGCCAGCAGCGTAGGCAGAGGGACAGCCTATGGCTACACCTTC.

The chain employs TRBV5-8 and TRBJ2-5, with D unresolved. CDR1 and CDR2 (germline): SGHTS, YDEGEE. V shed 0 bases and J shed 4 bases, with 10 bases lying between them. The CDR3 covers 14 residues. The CDR3 here is CASSLAARRETQYF. The CDR3, as DNA: TGTGCCAGCAGCTTGGCGGCTAGGAGAGAGACCCAGTACTTC.

J is TRBJ2-5 and V is TRBV10-3; D not certain. The J call may not be correct, given that the DNA end is closer to TRBJ2-1. The CDR3 has 14 amino acids. CDR1 is ENHRY and CDR2 is SYGVKD in the germline V gene. Here the CDR3 DNA reads TGTGCCATCAGTGAGTCAATGGGTTTGGATGAGCAGTTCTTC. It is translated as CAISESMGLDEQFF.

The J gene is TRBJ2-3, the V gene TRBV29-1; 8 nucleotides match TRBD1. The CDR3 totals 13 residues. J lost 6 bases, V lost 4 bases, and 6 bases had no gene match. Germline loops: CDR1 SQVTM, CDR2 ANQGSEA. This CDR3 is CSVAQGAGDTQYF. In DNA form, the CDR3 reads TGCAGCGTTGCCCAGGGGGCAGGGGATACGCAGTATTTT.

This clonotype was seen ten or more times. The chain uses TRBV7-2 and TRBJ2-5, with D hard to call. Trimming took 8 bases from V and 2 from J, leaving 12 bases between them. In germline, CDR1 is SGHTA, CDR2 FQGNSA. The CDR3 is made up of 13 amino acids. The CDR3: CASLRDRQETQYF. In DNA, the CDR3 is TGTGCCAGCCTCCGCGATCGACAAGAGACCCAGTACTTC.

This clonotype was counted ten times or more. The rearrangement uses TRBV7-3 and TRBJ2-5; 7 positions match TRBD1. V shed 5 bases and J 0 bases; nucleotides not matched to a gene: 6. In germline, CDR1 is SGHTA, CDR2 FQGTGA. The length of the CDR3 is 15 residues. CDR3 residues: CASSPGQTYQETQYF. The CDR3 coding sequence is TGTGCCAGCAGCCCGGGACAGACGTACCAAGAGACCCAGTACTTC.

The V call is TRBV10-3, the J call TRBJ1-2; possibly TRBD1 for D (5 bases). The length of the CDR3 is 15 residues. Trimming shortened V by 0 bases and J by 6 bases, and 14 bases separated the two germline ends. CDR1 ENHRY and CDR2 SYGVKD come from the germline V gene. CDR3 amino acids: CAISESTWGMDGYTF. CDR3 DNA: TGTGCCATCAGTGAGTCGACCTGGGGGATGGATGGCTACACCTTC.